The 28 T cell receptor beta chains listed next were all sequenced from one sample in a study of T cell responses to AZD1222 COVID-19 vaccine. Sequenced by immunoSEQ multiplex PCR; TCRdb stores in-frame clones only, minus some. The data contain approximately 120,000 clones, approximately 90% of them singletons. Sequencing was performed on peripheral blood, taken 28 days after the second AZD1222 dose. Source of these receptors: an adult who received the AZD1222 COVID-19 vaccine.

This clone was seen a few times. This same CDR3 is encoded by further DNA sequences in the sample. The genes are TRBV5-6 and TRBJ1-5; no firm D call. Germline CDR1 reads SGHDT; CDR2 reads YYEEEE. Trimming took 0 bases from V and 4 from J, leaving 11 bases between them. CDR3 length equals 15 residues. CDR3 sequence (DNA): TGTGCCAGCAGCTTGGGGCAGGTACCTAATCAGCCCCAGCATTTT. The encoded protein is CASSLGQVPNQPQHF.

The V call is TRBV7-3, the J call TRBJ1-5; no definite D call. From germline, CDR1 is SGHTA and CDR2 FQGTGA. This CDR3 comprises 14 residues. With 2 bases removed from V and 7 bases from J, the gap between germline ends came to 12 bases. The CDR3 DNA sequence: TGTGCCAGCAGCTTACTAGTTCCAAGGCAGCCCCAGCATTTT. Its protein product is CASSLLVPRQPQHF.

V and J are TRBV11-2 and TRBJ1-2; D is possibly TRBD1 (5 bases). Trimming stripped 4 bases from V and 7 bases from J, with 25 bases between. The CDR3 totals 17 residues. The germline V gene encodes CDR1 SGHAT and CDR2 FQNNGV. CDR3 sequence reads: CASSSAHQLREVPGYTF. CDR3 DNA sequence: TGTGCCAGCAGCTCGGCACACCAACTCAGGGAAGTCCCTGGCTACACCTTC.

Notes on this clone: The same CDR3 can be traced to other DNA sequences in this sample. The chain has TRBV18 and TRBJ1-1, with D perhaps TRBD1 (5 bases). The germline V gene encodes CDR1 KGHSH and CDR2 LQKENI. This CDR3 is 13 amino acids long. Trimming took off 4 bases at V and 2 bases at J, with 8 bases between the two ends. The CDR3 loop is CASSQGTNTEAFF. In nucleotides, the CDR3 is TGTGCCAGCTCACAGGGGACTAACACTGAAGCTTTCTTT. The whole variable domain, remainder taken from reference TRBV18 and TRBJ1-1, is NAGVMQNPRHLVRRRGQEARLRCSPMKGHSHVYWYRQLPEEGLKFMVYLQKENIIDESGMPKERFSAEFPKEGPSILRIQQVVRGDSAAYFCASSQGTNTEAFFGQGTRLTVV.

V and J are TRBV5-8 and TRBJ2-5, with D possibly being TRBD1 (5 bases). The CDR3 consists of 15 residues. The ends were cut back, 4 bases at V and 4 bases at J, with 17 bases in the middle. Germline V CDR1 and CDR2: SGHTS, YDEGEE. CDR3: CASSPWGRAAETQYF. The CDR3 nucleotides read TGTGCCAGCAGCCCCTGGGGCAGGGCCGCAGAGACCCAGTACTTC.

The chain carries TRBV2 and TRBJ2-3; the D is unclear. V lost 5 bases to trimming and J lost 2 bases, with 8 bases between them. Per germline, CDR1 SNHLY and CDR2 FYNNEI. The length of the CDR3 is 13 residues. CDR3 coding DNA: TGTGCCAGCAGTCTCGAGATCACAGATACGCAGTATTTT. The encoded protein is CASSLEITDTQYF.

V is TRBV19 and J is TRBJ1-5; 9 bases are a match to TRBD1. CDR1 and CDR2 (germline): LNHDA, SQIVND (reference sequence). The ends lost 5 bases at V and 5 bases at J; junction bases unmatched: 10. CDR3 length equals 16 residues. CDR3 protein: CASSLRQGGAYQPQHF. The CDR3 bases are TGTGCCAGTAGTCTACGACAGGGGGGCGCATATCAGCCCCAGCATTTT.

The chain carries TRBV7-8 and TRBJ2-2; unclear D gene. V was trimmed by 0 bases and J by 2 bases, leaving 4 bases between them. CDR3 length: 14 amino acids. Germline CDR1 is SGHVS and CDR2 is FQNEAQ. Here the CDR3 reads CASSLARNTGELFF. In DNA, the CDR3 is TGTGCCAGCAGCTTAGCCCGAAACACCGGGGAGCTGTTTTTT.

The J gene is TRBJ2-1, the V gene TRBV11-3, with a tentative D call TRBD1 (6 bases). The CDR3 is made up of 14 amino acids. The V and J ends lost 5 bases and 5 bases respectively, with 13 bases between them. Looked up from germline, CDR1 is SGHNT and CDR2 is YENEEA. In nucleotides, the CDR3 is TGTGCCAGCAGCACTACAGGGAACCACAATGAGCAGTTCTTC. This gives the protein CASSTTGNHNEQFF. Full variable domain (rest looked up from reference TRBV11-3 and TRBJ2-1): EAGVVQSPRYKIIEKKQPVAFWCNPISGHNTLYWYLQNLGQGPELLIRYENEEAVDDSQLPKDRFSAERLKGVDSTLKIQPAELGDSAVYLCASSTTGNHNEQFFGPGTRLTVL.

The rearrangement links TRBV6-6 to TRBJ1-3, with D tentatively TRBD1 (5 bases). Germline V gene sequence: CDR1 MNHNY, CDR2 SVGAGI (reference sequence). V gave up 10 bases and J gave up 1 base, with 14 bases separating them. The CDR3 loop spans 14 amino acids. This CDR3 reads CATNGGFSGNTIYF. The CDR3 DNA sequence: TGTGCCACCAACGGGGGTTTTTCTGGAAACACCATATATTTT.

For the CDR3, the DNA is TGTGCCAGCAGCGTGACTAAGGGGGAAGGCTTTAATTCACCCCTCCACTTT. It yields the protein CASSVTKGEGFNSPLHF. This chain uses TRBV5-6 with TRBJ1-6; tentative D call: TRBD1 (6 bases). With 4 bases removed from V and 6 bases from J, the gap between germline ends came to 20 bases. The CDR3 length is 17 residues. CDR1 is SGHDT and CDR2 is YYEEEE in the germline V gene.

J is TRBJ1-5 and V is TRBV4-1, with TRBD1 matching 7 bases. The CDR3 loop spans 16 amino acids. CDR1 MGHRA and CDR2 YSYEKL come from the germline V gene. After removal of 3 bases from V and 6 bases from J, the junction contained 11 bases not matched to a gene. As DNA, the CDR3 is TGCGCCAGCAGCCAGATTGAGGGGGCGTCAGGTCAGCCCCAGCATTTT. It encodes CASSQIEGASGQPQHF.

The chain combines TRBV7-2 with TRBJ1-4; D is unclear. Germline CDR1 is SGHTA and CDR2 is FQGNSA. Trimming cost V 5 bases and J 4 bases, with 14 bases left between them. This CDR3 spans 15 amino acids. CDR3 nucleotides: TGTGCCAGCAGCCCCGCCGGGAGATATAATGAAAAACTGTTTTTT. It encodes CASSPAGRYNEKLFF.

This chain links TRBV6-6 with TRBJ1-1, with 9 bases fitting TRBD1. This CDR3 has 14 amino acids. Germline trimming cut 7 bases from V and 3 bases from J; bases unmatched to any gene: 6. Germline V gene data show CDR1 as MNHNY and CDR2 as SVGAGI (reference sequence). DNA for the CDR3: TGTGCCAGCACCGGGACAGGGCCGGACACTGAAGCTTTCTTT. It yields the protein CASTGTGPDTEAFF.

CDR3 sequence (DNA): TGTGCCAGCAGCGACCCCTTAGGGGCTGGAAACACCATATATTTT. Its translation: CASSDPLGAGNTIYF. The chain couples TRBV9 to TRBJ1-3; D might be TRBD1 (5 bases). Germline V gene data show CDR1 as SGDLS and CDR2 as YYNGEE. This CDR3 is built from 15 residues. With 3 bases removed from V and 2 bases from J, the gap between germline ends came to 12 bases. Looking up the rest from reference TRBV9 and TRBJ1-3 gives the full variable domain: DSGVTQTPKHLITATGQRVTLRCSPRSGDLSVYWYQQSLDQGLQFLIQYYNGEERAKGNILERFSAQQFPDLHSELNLSSLELGDSALYFCASSDPLGAGNTIYFGEGSWLTVV.

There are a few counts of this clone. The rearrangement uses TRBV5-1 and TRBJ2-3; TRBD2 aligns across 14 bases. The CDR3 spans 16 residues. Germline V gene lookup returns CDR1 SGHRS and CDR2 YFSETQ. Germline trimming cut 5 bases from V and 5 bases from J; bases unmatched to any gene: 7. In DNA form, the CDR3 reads TGCGCCAGCAGTTGGGGACTAGCGGGAGCGGTAGATACGCAGTATTTT. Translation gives CASSWGLAGAVDTQYF. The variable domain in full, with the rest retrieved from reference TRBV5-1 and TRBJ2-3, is KAGVTQTPRYLIKTRGQQVTLSCSPISGHRSVSWYQQTPGQGLQFLFEYFSETQRNKGNFPGRFSGRQFSNSRSEMNVSTLELGDSALYLCASSWGLAGAVDTQYFGPGTRLTVL.

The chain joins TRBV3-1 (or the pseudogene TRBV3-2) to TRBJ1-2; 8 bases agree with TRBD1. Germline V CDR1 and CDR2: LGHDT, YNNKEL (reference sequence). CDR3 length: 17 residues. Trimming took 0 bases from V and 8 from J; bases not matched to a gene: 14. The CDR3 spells CASSQDIGTGHSGGYTF. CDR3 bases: TGTGCCAGCAGCCAAGATATTGGGACAGGTCATTCGGGCGGCTACACCTTC.

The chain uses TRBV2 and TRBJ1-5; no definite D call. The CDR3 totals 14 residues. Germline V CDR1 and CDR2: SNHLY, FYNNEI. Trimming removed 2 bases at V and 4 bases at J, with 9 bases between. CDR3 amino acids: CASSEQSLNQPQHF. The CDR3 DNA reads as TGTGCCAGCAGTGAACAGTCTCTTAATCAGCCCCAGCATTTT.

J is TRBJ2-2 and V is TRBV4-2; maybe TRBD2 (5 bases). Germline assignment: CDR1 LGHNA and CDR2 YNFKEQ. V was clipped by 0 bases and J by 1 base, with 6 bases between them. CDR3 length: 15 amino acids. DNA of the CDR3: TGTGCCAGCAGCCAAGATCGGGGGAACACCGGGGAGCTGTTTTTT. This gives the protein CASSQDRGNTGELFF.

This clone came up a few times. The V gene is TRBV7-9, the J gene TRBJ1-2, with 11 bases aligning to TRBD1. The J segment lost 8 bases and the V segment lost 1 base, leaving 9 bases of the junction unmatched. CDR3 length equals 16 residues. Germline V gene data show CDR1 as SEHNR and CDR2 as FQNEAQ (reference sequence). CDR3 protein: CASSLDSGQGAGGYTF. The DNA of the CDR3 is TGTGCCAGCAGCTTAGACTCCGGACAGGGGGCGGGCGGCTACACCTTC. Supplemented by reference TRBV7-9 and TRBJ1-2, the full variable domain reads DTGVSQNPRHKITKRGQNVTFRCDPISEHNRLYWYRQTLGQGPEFLTYFQNEAQLEKSRLLSDRFSAERPKGSFSTLEIQRTEQGDSAMYLCASSLDSGQGAGGYTFGSGTRLTVV.

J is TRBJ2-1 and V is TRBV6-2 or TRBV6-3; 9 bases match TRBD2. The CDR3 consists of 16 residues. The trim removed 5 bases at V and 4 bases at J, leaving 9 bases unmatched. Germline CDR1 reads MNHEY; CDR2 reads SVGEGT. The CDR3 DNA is TGTGCCAGCAGTCACCGAGAGGCGGGGGGGTACAATGAGCAGTTCTTC. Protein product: CASSHREAGGYNEQFF.

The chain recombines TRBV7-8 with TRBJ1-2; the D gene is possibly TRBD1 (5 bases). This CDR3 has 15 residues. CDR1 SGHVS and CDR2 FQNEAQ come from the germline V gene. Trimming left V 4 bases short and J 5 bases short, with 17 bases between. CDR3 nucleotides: TGTGCCAGCAGCTACGGACACCGCGACCGATATGGCTACACCTTC. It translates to CASSYGHRDRYGYTF. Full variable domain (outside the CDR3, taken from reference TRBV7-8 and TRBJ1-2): GAGVSQSPRYKVAKRGQDVALRCDPISGHVSLFWYQQALGQGPEFLTYFQNEAQLDKSGLPSDRFFAERPEGSVSTLKIQRTQQEDSAVYLCASSYGHRDRYGYTFGSGTRLTVV.

CDR3: CASSIEGADTQYF. CDR3 bases: TGTGCCAGTAGTATAGAAGGGGCAGATACGCAGTATTTT. The gene calls are TRBV19 and TRBJ2-3; perhaps TRBD1 as D (5 bases). Trimming cost V 0 bases and J 4 bases, with 5 bases left between them. The CDR3 spans 13 residues. The germline V gene encodes CDR1 LNHDA and CDR2 SQIVND (reference sequence).

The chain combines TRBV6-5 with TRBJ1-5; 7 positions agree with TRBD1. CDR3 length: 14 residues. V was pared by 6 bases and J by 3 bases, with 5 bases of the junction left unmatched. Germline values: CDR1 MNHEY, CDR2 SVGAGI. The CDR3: CASRPGGPNQPQHF. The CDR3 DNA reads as TGTGCCAGCAGGCCAGGGGGTCCCAATCAGCCCCAGCATTTT.

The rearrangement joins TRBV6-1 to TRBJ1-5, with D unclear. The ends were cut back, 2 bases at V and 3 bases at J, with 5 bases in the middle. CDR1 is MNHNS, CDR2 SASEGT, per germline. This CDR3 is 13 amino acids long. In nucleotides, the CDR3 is TGTGCCAGCAGTGAACAGTACAATCAGCCCCAGCATTTT. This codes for CASSEQYNQPQHF.

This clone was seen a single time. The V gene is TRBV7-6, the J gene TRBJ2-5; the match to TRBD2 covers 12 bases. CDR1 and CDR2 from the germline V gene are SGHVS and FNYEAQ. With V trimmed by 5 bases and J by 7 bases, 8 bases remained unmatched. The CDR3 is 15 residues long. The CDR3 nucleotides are TGTGCCAGCAGCCCGACTAGCGGGAGTCACGCGACCCAGTACTTC. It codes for CASSPTSGSHATQYF.

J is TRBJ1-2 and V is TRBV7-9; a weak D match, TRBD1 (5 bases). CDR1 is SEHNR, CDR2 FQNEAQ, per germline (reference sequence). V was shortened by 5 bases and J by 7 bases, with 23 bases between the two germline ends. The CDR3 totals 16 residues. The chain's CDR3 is CASSPSNGGDGVGYTF. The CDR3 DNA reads TGTGCCAGCAGCCCGTCTAACGGGGGGGACGGGGTTGGCTACACCTTC.

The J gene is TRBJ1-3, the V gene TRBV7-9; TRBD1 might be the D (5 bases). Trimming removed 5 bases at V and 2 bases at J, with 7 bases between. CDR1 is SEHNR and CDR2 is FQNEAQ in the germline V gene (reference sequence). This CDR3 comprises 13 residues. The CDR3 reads CASSPQAGNTIYF. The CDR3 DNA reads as TGTGCCAGCAGCCCACAGGCTGGAAACACCATATATTTT.